Shown below are 27 T cell receptor beta chains from a single sample sequenced in a study of T cells after yellow fever vaccination. One entry per CDR3 protein, called by TCRdb with MiXCR from the 5' RACE reads. The profile shows more than 350,000 distinct CDR3 sequences, approximately 10% of them singletons. The source material was PBMCs, sampled on the day of the first yellow fever vaccination. These TCRs come from a man aged 18 to 35 who received the YFV17D yellow fever vaccine.

This chain connects TRBV4-2 to TRBJ2-1; 11 nucleotides match TRBD2. The junction had 11 bases not matched to a gene; V was cut back by 1 base and J by 0 bases. CDR1 LGHNA and CDR2 YNFKEQ come from the germline V gene. This CDR3 is built from 20 residues. The CDR3 loop is CASSQVMASGGLSSYNEQFF. In nucleotides, the CDR3 is TGTGCCAGCAGCCAAGTAATGGCTAGCGGGGGGCTGAGCTCCTACAATGAGCAGTTCTTC.

This clonotype was observed at least ten times. The V and J genes are TRBV7-8 and TRBJ2-1; D gene ambiguous. In germline, CDR1 is SGHVS, CDR2 FQNEAQ. The V gene lost 5 bases and the J gene lost 0 bases, with 11 bases spanning the gap. This CDR3 region has 15 residues. CDR3 sequence reads: CASSTYSGSYNEQFF. CDR3 sequence (DNA): TGTGCCAGCAGCACGTACTCGGGCTCCTACAATGAGCAGTTCTTC.

This clonotype occurred a few times. The chain has TRBV7-9 and TRBJ2-5; 10 positions match TRBD2. This CDR3 region has 14 residues. V dropped 5 bases and J dropped 5; count of bases not matched to a gene: 5. CDR1 is SEHNR and CDR2 is FQNEAQ in the germline V gene (reference sequence). The CDR3 loop is CASSPLAGRETQYF. CDR3 nucleotide sequence: TGTGCCAGCAGCCCACTAGCGGGGAGGGAGACCCAGTACTTC.

This clonotype appeared a few times. V and J are TRBV20-1 and TRBJ2-3, with D unclear. V lost 7 bases and J lost 1, with 9 bases in between. CDR1 and CDR2 from the germline V gene are DFQATT and SNEGSKA (reference sequence). CDR3 size: 12 residues. The CDR3 loop reads CSGGSRTDTQYF. The CDR3 DNA is TGCAGTGGTGGCTCCCGCACAGATACGCAGTATTTT.

The genes are TRBV7-9 and TRBJ1-6; 7 bases agree with TRBD1. Unmatched junction bases numbered 3, after V lost 2 bases and J lost 5 bases. Per the germline V gene, CDR1 is SEHNR and CDR2 is FQNEAQ (reference sequence). The CDR3 runs to 15 residues. This chain's CDR3 is CASSLRDSNNSPLHF. For the CDR3, the DNA is TGTGCCAGCAGCTTAAGGGACAGCAATAATTCACCCCTCCACTTT.

The chain links TRBV29-1 to TRBJ1-4; D unclear. The V gene's germline CDR1 is SQVTM and CDR2 ANQGSEA. V lost 0 bases and J 10 bases, leaving 12 bases between the germline ends. The length of the CDR3 is 13 residues. This chain's CDR3 is CSVEDDRLGKLFF. The CDR3 DNA follows: TGCAGCGTTGAAGACGATAGGCTAGGAAAACTGTTTTTT. The whole variable domain, remainder taken from reference TRBV29-1 and TRBJ1-4, is SAVISQKPSRDICQRGTSLTIQCQVDSQVTMMFWYRQQPGQSLTLIATANQGSEATYESGFVIDKFPISRPNLTFSTLTVSNMSPEDSSIYLCSVEDDRLGKLFFGSGTQLSVL.

This sequence joins TRBV18 and TRBJ2-1, with D possibly being TRBD1 (5 bases). This CDR3 is 13 amino acids long. Per germline, CDR1 KGHSH and CDR2 LQKENI. V lost 3 bases to trimming and J lost 8 bases, with 11 bases between them. The DNA for the CDR3 is TGTGCCAGCTCACCGGGCAGGGCTGATGAGCAGTTCTTC. It codes for CASSPGRADEQFF.

This clonotype was seen many times. J is TRBJ1-1 and V is TRBV5-5, with TRBD1 as a possible D gene (5 bases). The germline gives CDR1 SGHKS, CDR2 YYEKEE (reference sequence). V lost 3 bases to trimming and J lost 2 bases, with 14 bases between them. This CDR3 contains 15 residues. CDR3 nucleotides: TGTGCCAGCAGCTCTGGGACCGGACCTAACACTGAAGCTTTCTTT. Translating gives CASSSGTGPNTEAFF. Complete variable domain (other parts from reference TRBV5-5 and TRBJ1-1): DAGVTQSPTHLIKTRGQQVTLRCSPISGHKSVSWYQQVLGQGPQFIFQYYEKEERGRGNFPDRFSARQFPNYSSELNVNALLLGDSALYLCASSSGTGPNTEAFFGQGTRLTVV.

This sequence joins TRBV28 and TRBJ2-6; D tentatively reads TRBD1 or TRBD2 (6 bases each). Germline V CDR1 and CDR2: MDHEN, SYDVKM. The V and J ends lost 1 base and 4 bases respectively, with 8 bases between them. CDR3 length equals 15 residues. CDR3 DNA sequence: TGTGCCAGCAGTTTATCGGGGGCCGGGGCCAACGTCCTGACTTTC. Translated, it gives CASSLSGAGANVLTF.

The chain is built from TRBV18 and TRBJ2-2; D possibly matches TRBD1 or TRBD2 (5 bases each). V lost 6 bases, J lost 1 base, and 15 bases lay in between. This CDR3 region has 16 residues. Germline loops: CDR1 KGHSH, CDR2 LQKENI. The CDR3, as DNA: TGTGCCAGCTCCCCGCTTGGGACGGTGAACACCGGGGAGCTGTTTTTT. Its protein product is CASSPLGTVNTGELFF.

This clonotype was counted a few times. The chain employs TRBV7-2 and TRBJ2-3, with 14 positions matching TRBD2. V lost 2 bases and J lost 9; bases outside the gene matches: 4. The CDR3 loop spans 15 amino acids. Looked up from germline, CDR1 is SGHTA and CDR2 is FQGNSA. DNA for the CDR3: TGTGCCAGCAGCTTAACGGGACTAGCGGGGGTAACGCAGTATTTT. Its protein product is CASSLTGLAGVTQYF.

The rearrangement joins TRBV20-1 to TRBJ1-1; D might be TRBD1 (5 bases). The CDR3 runs 11 residues. Germline CDR1 DFQATT, CDR2 SNEGSKA (reference sequence). V gave up 8 bases and J gave up 10 bases, with 17 bases separating them. The CDR3 DNA reads as TGCAGTCCTTTAGGGGAACTGGGAGCTTTCTTT. It translates to CSPLGELGAFF.

This clonotype has more than one count but fewer than ten. The chain uses TRBV28 and TRBJ2-1; D not resolved. CDR3 length: 11 amino acids. V lost 7 bases and J lost 4, with 5 bases in between. Germline V gene data show CDR1 as MDHEN and CDR2 as SYDVKM. The CDR3 here is CASIRYNEQFF. For the CDR3, the DNA is TGTGCCAGCATCCGGTACAATGAGCAGTTCTTC. Variable domain in full (rest from reference TRBV28 and TRBJ2-1): DVKVTQSSRYLVKRTGEKVFLECVQDMDHENMFWYRQDPGLGLRLIYFSYDVKMKEKGDIPEGYSVSREKKERFSLILESASTNQTSMYLCASIRYNEQFFGPGTRLTVL.

J is TRBJ1-5 and V is TRBV7-2; 9 bases map to TRBD1. V was pared by 2 bases and J by 1 base, with 3 bases of the junction left unmatched. In germline, CDR1 is SGHTA, CDR2 FQGNSA. There are 16 residues in the CDR3. The CDR3 spells CASSLMDRGSNQPQHF. In nucleotides, the CDR3 is TGTGCCAGCAGCTTAATGGACAGGGGAAGCAATCAGCCCCAGCATTTT.

This clonotype has only a few counts. J is TRBJ2-7 and V is TRBV10-3; the D gene could be TRBD1 or TRBD2 (5 bases each). Germline V gives CDR1 ENHRY, CDR2 SYGVKD. There are 13 residues in the CDR3. The V and J ends lost 2 bases and 4 bases respectively, with 9 bases between them. The CDR3 bases are TGTGCCATCAGTGAGAATGGGGGTTACGAGCAGTACTTC. It codes for CAISENGGYEQYF.

The CDR3 region is CASSGRGTGSFGYTF. The CDR3 nucleotides are TGTGCCAGCAGCGGCCGTGGGACAGGGAGCTTTGGCTACACCTTC. The chain has TRBV5-5 and TRBJ1-2; TRBD1 agrees at 9 bases. This CDR3 region has 15 residues. CDR1 and CDR2 (germline): SGHKS, YYEKEE (reference sequence). The junction had 11 bases not matched to a gene; V was cut back by 4 bases and J by 7 bases.

J is TRBJ2-3 and V is TRBV27; 7 nucleotides agree with TRBD2. Germline CDR1 and CDR2: MNHEY and SMNVEV (reference sequence). V lost 6 bases to trimming and J lost 0 bases; unmatched junction nucleotides: 6. There are 15 residues in the CDR3. The CDR3, as DNA: TGTGCCAGCAGGAGGGCTAGCGGCAGCACAGATACGCAGTATTTT. The encoded protein is CASRRASGSTDTQYF.

Concerning this clonotype itself: A much larger clonotype is one base distant, so this may be a read error. The chain uses TRBV5-6 and TRBJ2-3; no firm D call. This CDR3 comprises 15 residues. Looked up from germline, CDR1 is SGHDT and CDR2 is YYEEEE. In DNA, the CDR3 is TGTGCCAGCAGCTTGTATTTGACCGGCACAGATTCGCAGTATTTT. Protein sequence: CASSLYLTGTDSQYF.

The rearrangement joins TRBV6-1 to TRBJ2-7, with TRBD1 as a possible D gene (5 bases). Germline-derived CDR1 and CDR2 are MNHNS and SASEGT. CDR3 length: 14 amino acids. Trimming shortened V by 2 bases and J by 0 bases, and 8 bases separated the two germline ends. The CDR3 bases are TGTGCCAGCAGTGAACTTACAGGCTCCTACGAGCAGTACGTC. Protein: CASSELTGSYEQYV.

This clonotype occurred a few times. The chain recombines TRBV25-1 with TRBJ1-2, with a tentative D call TRBD1 (6 bases). The germline gives CDR1 MGHDK, CDR2 SYGVNS. CDR3 length: 13 amino acids. The ends were cut back, 4 bases at V and 8 bases at J, with 14 bases in the middle. The CDR3 region is CASSGTGLGGYTF. The CDR3 nucleotides read TGTGCCAGCAGTGGAACAGGGCTGGGCGGCTACACCTTC.

The chain joins TRBV7-3 to TRBJ2-3; a weak D match, TRBD2 (6 bases). V lost 5 bases and J 4 bases, leaving 16 bases between the germline ends. Per the germline V gene, CDR1 is SGHTA and CDR2 is FQGTGA. The CDR3 runs 15 residues. The CDR3 loop reads CASSASGGLPDTQYF. The CDR3, as DNA: TGTGCCAGCAGCGCCTCCGGGGGTTTACCAGATACGCAGTATTTT.

This clonotype was seen more than once but under ten times. The V gene is TRBV12-3 or TRBV12-4, the J gene TRBJ2-1; the match to TRBD2 covers 7 bases. The J segment lost 8 bases and the V segment lost 3 bases, leaving 7 bases of the junction unmatched. This CDR3 region has 14 residues. DNA for the CDR3: TGTGCCAGCAGTTTGGGCGGGGGAGGCGATGAGCAGTTCTTC. It is translated as CASSLGGGGDEQFF.

This clonotype was counted ten times or more. The chain joins TRBV7-2 to TRBJ2-1; TRBD2 aligns across 11 bases. The CDR3 covers 15 residues. CDR1 and CDR2 (germline): SGHTA, FQGNSA. The J segment lost 10 bases and the V segment lost 1 base, leaving 6 bases of the junction unmatched. The CDR3 spells CASSLGLAGGGEQFF. DNA of the CDR3: TGTGCCAGCAGCTTAGGCCTAGCGGGGGGAGGAGAGCAGTTCTTC.

In this sample, this clonotype turned up a few times. The CDR3, as DNA: TGTGCCAGCAGTGCTGAGGAATTCACGCGGTACAATGAGCAGTTCTTC. This encodes CASSAEEFTRYNEQFF. The chain has TRBV6-2 or TRBV6-3 and TRBJ2-1; D remains unclear. Germline loops: CDR1 MNHEY, CDR2 SVGEGT. The germline V and J ends were trimmed by 5 bases and 4 bases, with 18 bases remaining between them. The CDR3 has 16 amino acids.

There are many counts of this clonotype. The chain combines TRBV5-1 with TRBJ2-7; 10 bases fit TRBD1. Trimming cost V 0 bases and J 6 bases; bases outside gene matches: 0. The CDR3 consists of 13 residues. The germline gives CDR1 SGHRS, CDR2 YFSETQ. The CDR3 reads CASSLGDRGEQYF. The CDR3 bases are TGCGCCAGCAGCTTGGGGGACAGGGGCGAGCAGTACTTC. Variable domain in full (rest from reference TRBV5-1 and TRBJ2-7): KAGVTQTPRYLIKTRGQQVTLSCSPISGHRSVSWYQQTPGQGLQFLFEYFSETQRNKGNFPGRFSGRQFSNSRSEMNVSTLELGDSALYLCASSLGDRGEQYFGPGTRLTVT.

This chain connects TRBV20-1 to TRBJ2-3, with D possibly TRBD1 on 5 matching bases. Germline V gives CDR1 DFQATT, CDR2 SNEGSKA (reference sequence). The V and J ends lost 3 bases and 4 bases respectively, with 11 bases between them. The CDR3 consists of 13 residues. In DNA, the CDR3 is TGCAGTGCTAGTGTCCAGGGTCCAGATACGCAGTATTTT. Protein: CSASVQGPDTQYF.

This clonotype was observed a few times. The chain recombines TRBV18 with TRBJ1-4, with unresolved D. Germline CDR1 is KGHSH and CDR2 is LQKENI. The CDR3 contains 17 residues. Trimming removed 3 bases from V and 0 bases from J, with 14 bases in between. In DNA, the CDR3 is TGTGCCAGCTCACCCGCGAACAGTTTAACAACTAATGAAAAACTGTTTTTT. It encodes CASSPANSLTTNEKLFF.